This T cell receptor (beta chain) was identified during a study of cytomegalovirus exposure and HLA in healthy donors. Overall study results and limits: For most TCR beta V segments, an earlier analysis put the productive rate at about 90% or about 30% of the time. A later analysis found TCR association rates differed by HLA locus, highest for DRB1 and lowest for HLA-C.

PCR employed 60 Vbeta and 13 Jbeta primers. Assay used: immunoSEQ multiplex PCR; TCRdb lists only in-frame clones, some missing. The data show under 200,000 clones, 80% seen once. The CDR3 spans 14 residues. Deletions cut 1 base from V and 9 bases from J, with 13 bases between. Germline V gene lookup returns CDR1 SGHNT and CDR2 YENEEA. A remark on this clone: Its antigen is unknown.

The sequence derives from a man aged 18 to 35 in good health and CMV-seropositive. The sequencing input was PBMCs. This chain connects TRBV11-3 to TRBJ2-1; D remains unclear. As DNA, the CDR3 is TGTGCCAGCAGCTTAGTCCCGAGTAGTAGTGAGCAGTTCTTC. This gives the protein CASSLVPSSSEQFF.